A single sample gave rise to the 30 T cell receptor beta chains below, sequenced in a study of tumor-infiltrating lymphocytes in oesophageal squamous cell carcinoma. TCRdb processed the PCR reads anew with MiXCR; each CDR3 protein has one entry. The table lists more than 9,000 distinct CDR3 sequences, around half of them singletons. Sequencing used esophageal tumor tissue. The receptor set was obtained from a male donor with esophageal squamous cell carcinoma.

This clonotype came up many times. The CDR3 sequence: CASSYPDGTRDQYF. The DNA of the CDR3 is TGTGCCAGCAGCTACCCGGACGGGACGAGAGACCAGTACTTC. This chain connects TRBV7-9 to TRBJ2-5; D could derive from TRBD1 or TRBD2 (5 bases each). The CDR3 is 14 residues long. Germline assignment: CDR1 SEHNR and CDR2 FQNEAQ (reference sequence). V gave up 4 bases and J gave up 10 bases, with 19 bases separating them.

V usage is TRBV6-5 and J usage is TRBJ1-1; D gene uncertain. V gave up 0 bases and J gave up 3 bases, with 5 bases separating them. The germline V gene encodes CDR1 MNHEY and CDR2 SVGAGI. This CDR3 contains 13 residues. The CDR3 coding sequence is TGTGCCAGCAGTTACTCGACGGACACTGAAGCTTTCTTT. Translated: CASSYSTDTEAFF.

Points on this clonotype: Because the CDR3 is missing its conserved closing phenylalanine or tryptophan, this is likely a read error. The limits of the CDR3 on the DNA are not certain, so only TCRdb's listed CDR3 is given. This chain connects TRBV7-6 to TRBJ2-6; the table's D call, TRBD1, has no DNA check behind it. 17 amino acids form the CDR3, both terminal residues included. The germline CDR1 and CDR2 sequences are SGHVS and FNYEAQ. CDR3 sequence reads: CASSSLTSGAYEQYFGA.

The chain employs TRBV7-2 and TRBJ2-1, with TRBD2 matching over 9 bases. Gene TRBJ2-7 matches the end of the DNA better, so the J call may be wrong. CDR1 is SGHTA and CDR2 is FQGNSA in the germline V gene. The CDR3 runs 16 residues. CDR3 sequence (DNA): TGTGCCAGCAGTTTCGCCGGGACTAGCATCGCCTACGAGCAGTACTTC. Amino acids: CASSFAGTSIAYEQYF.

In the case of this clonotype: One end of the junction is discordant with germline, which a read error may explain. CDR3: CASSPKAGGMGNSPLHF. The CDR3 region has the DNA TGTGCCAGCAGCCCCAAGGCGGGGGGGATGGGTAATTCACCCCTCCACTTC. The chain is built from TRBV7-8 and TRBJ2-3, with 9 bases identical to TRBD2. From germline, CDR1 is SGHVS and CDR2 FQNEAQ. The CDR3 has 17 residues.

The table lists this clonotype with a few counts. DNA for the CDR3: TGTGCCAGCAGTGTAGCGCTTCTCTACGAGCAGTACTTC. This codes for CASSVALLYEQYF. The chain is built from TRBV6-1 and TRBJ2-7, with D maybe TRBD2 (5 bases). The CDR3 loop spans 13 amino acids. Germline V CDR1 and CDR2: MNHNS, SASEGT. The V and J ends lost 4 bases and 3 bases respectively, with 10 bases between them.

The chain carries TRBV7-6 and TRBJ2-3; D is tentatively TRBD1 or TRBD2 (5 bases each). The CDR3 has 13 amino acids. The ends were cut back, 3 bases at V and 2 bases at J, with 6 bases in the middle. CDR1 SGHVS and CDR2 FNYEAQ come from the germline V gene. CDR3 bases: TGTGCCAGCAGCTTCGGGACCACAGATACGCAGTATTTT. It encodes CASSFGTTDTQYF.

This clonotype was observed a few times. The chain links TRBV6-6 to TRBJ2-5, with 7 nucleotides matching TRBD1. The CDR3 length is 13 residues. With V trimmed by 11 bases and J by 7 bases, 13 bases remained unmatched. CDR1 is MNHNY and CDR2 is SVGAGI in the germline V gene (reference sequence). Here the CDR3 reads CACQGDQSRTQYF. CDR3 in DNA: TGTGCCTGCCAGGGGGACCAGTCCAGGACCCAGTACTTC.

V is TRBV7-8 and J is TRBJ2-3; 8 bases agree with TRBD1. The CDR3 runs to 16 residues. Per germline, CDR1 SGHVS and CDR2 FQNEAQ. With V trimmed by 1 base and J by 5 bases, 8 bases remained unmatched. The CDR3 nucleotides read TGTGCCAGCAGCTTAGGGCCCAGGGGGCAGGGAGATACGCAGTATTTT. Translated: CASSLGPRGQGDTQYF.

This clonotype occurred once. This chain uses TRBV7-9 with TRBJ1-1; D gene uncertain. CDR1 and CDR2 from the germline V gene are SEHNR and FQNEAQ (reference sequence). V shed 0 bases and J shed 1 base, with 3 bases lying between them. The CDR3 consists of 13 residues. CDR3 nucleotide sequence: TGTGCCAGCAGCTTAGCTCCGAACACTGAAGCTTTCTTT. Its translation: CASSLAPNTEAFF. Combining the CDR3 with reference TRBV7-9 and TRBJ1-1 gives the whole variable domain DTGVSQNPRHKITKRGQNVTFRCDPISEHNRLYWYRQTLGQGPEFLTYFQNEAQLEKSRLLSDRFSAERPKGSFSTLEIQRTEQGDSAMYLCASSLAPNTEAFFGQGTRLTVV.

The chain is built from TRBV28 and TRBJ2-3, with D tentatively TRBD1 (6 bases). Trimming stripped 10 bases from V and 7 bases from J, with 15 bases between. Germline V gene sequence: CDR1 MDHEN, CDR2 SYDVKM. The length of the CDR3 is 12 residues. CDR3 residues: CATKKGVNTQYF. In nucleotides, the CDR3 is TGTGCCACCAAAAAGGGGGTCAATACGCAGTATTTT.

Only one count was recorded for this clonotype. The gene calls are TRBV7-2 and TRBJ2-7; D remains unclear. The J call may be mistaken, given a closer DNA end match to TRBJ2-5. The germline CDR1 and CDR2 sequences are SGHTA and FQGNSA. The CDR3 covers 11 residues. The CDR3 spells CASSEQETQYF. As DNA, the CDR3 is TGTGCCAGCAGCGAACAAGAGACCCAGTACTTC.

The gene calls are TRBV12-3 or TRBV12-4 and TRBJ2-5; tentative D call: TRBD1 (6 bases). V lost 5 bases and J 11 bases, leaving 18 bases between the germline ends. There are 13 residues in the CDR3. Written as DNA, the CDR3 is TGTGCCAGCAGTCCCCACACAGGGAATGAGCAGTACTTC. The encoded protein is CASSPHTGNEQYF.

The table lists this clonotype with a few counts. The CDR3 carries no conserved terminal phenylalanine or tryptophan, so it likely arises from a read error. The DNA is omitted, as the CDR3 cannot be located on it reliably, and the CDR3 follows TCRdb's listing. This chain links TRBV7-8 with TRBJ1-1; no DNA check was done on the table's D call, TRBD1. The CDR3 adds up to 16 amino acids, both ends counted. CDR1 is SGHVS, CDR2 FQNEAQ, per germline. The CDR3 protein is CASSLDRGPGEQYFAP.

The sample holds many counts of this clonotype. With a much larger clone just one base away, this may be a read error. The chain joins TRBV6-1 to TRBJ2-5; TRBD2 agrees at 13 bases. CDR1 is MNHNS and CDR2 is SASEGT in the germline V gene. This CDR3 spans 14 amino acids. V was clipped by 5 bases and J by 11 bases; unmatched bases: 8. CDR3 nucleotide sequence: TGTGCCAGCAGTACTAGCGGGGGGGGGGCTGAGCAGTACTTC. This sequence encodes CASSTSGGGAEQYF.

The table lists this clonotype with many counts. The rearrangement uses TRBV5-1 and TRBJ2-6; 10 bases line up with TRBD2. The CDR3 covers 17 residues. Unmatched junction bases numbered 2, after V lost 0 bases and J lost 2 bases. The germline V gene has CDR1 SGHRS and CDR2 YFSETQ. The DNA for the CDR3 is TGCGCCAGCAGCTTGGTGCTAGCGGGAGCTGGGGCCAACGTCCTGACTTTC. Translation: CASSLVLAGAGANVLTF.

J is TRBJ1-2 and V is TRBV19; perhaps TRBD1 as D (5 bases). Germline CDR1 reads LNHDA; CDR2 reads SQIVND (reference sequence). The V end lost 3 bases, the J end lost 6 bases, and 14 bases lay between the germline ends. The CDR3 consists of 14 residues. The CDR3 spells CASSMGPETDGYTF. CDR3 DNA: TGTGCCAGTAGTATGGGACCCGAGACAGATGGCTACACCTTC.

By share of the sample, this clonotype is medium-sized. The gene calls are TRBV12-3 or TRBV12-4 and TRBJ1-5, with TRBD1 identical over 8 bases. The CDR3 spans 15 residues. J lost 5 bases, V lost 5 bases, and 8 bases had no gene match. The CDR3 sequence is CASSLLQGVDQPQHF. The CDR3 DNA reads TGTGCCAGCAGTCTCCTACAGGGGGTAGATCAGCCCCAGCATTTT.

Remarks on this clonotype: Without the conserved terminal phenylalanine or tryptophan, this CDR3 likely stems from a read error. It is unclear where the CDR3 begins or ends on the DNA, so no DNA is shown, and the CDR3 is as TCRdb lists it. This sequence joins TRBV7-3 and TRBJ2-3; the table names TRBD2, a call not compared with the DNA. Per the germline V gene, CDR1 is SGHTA and CDR2 is FQGTGA. The CDR3 is 14 residues long, ends included. The CDR3 protein is CASSPSNNEQFFGP.

By frequency in the sample, this clonotype is medium-sized. The gene calls are TRBV7-2 and TRBJ2-1; 8 bases are shared with TRBD1. This CDR3 has 16 amino acids. V lost 1 base and J lost 2; bases outside the gene matches: 4. Germline V gives CDR1 SGHTA, CDR2 FQGNSA. The CDR3 DNA sequence: TGTGCCAGCAGCTTAGTCGCCAGGGGGCCCTACAATGAGCAGTTCTTC. Its protein product is CASSLVARGPYNEQFF.

This clonotype was recorded many times. The chain couples TRBV7-8 to TRBJ2-3, with D maybe TRBD1 (6 bases). Germline CDR1 SGHVS, CDR2 FQNEAQ. Trimming pared 5 bases from V and 0 bases from J, leaving 12 bases between. The CDR3 sequence is 15 residues long. The CDR3 DNA is TGTGCCAGCAGCCGGACAGTCTTGAGCACAGATACGCAGTATTTT. Its translation is CASSRTVLSTDTQYF.

This clonotype was seen more than once but under ten times. The V call is TRBV7-6, the J call TRBJ2-5; 9 nucleotides agree with TRBD2. The end of the DNA fits TRBJ2-1 better, so the J call may be wrong. Per germline, CDR1 SGHVS and CDR2 FNYEAQ. This CDR3 region has 15 residues. CDR3 bases: TGTGCCAGCAGCCCCCGGACTAGCGTGTACAATGAGCAGTTCTTC. It encodes CASSPRTSVYNEQFF.

This chain links TRBV7-2 with TRBJ2-2; 10 bases fit TRBD2. Unmatched junction bases numbered 11, after V lost 7 bases and J lost 6 bases. CDR1 is SGHTA, CDR2 FQGNSA, per germline. The CDR3 loop spans 16 amino acids. CDR3 sequence reads: CASNPGLAPVSGELFF. Here the CDR3 DNA reads TGTGCCAGCAATCCGGGACTAGCGCCTGTCTCCGGGGAGCTGTTTTTT.

The chain joins TRBV7-3 to TRBJ2-5; 14 bases align to TRBD2. The J call is in doubt because the DNA end fits TRBJ2-3 better. The germline V gene encodes CDR1 SGHTA and CDR2 FQGTGA. The CDR3 consists of 15 residues. The CDR3 sequence: CASSFGLAGGDTQYF. The CDR3 DNA reads TGTGCCAGCAGCTTCGGACTAGCGGGAGGAGATACGCAGTATTTT.

This clonotype was counted at least ten times. The genes are TRBV6-1 and TRBJ1-1; D is unclear. Trimming took off 9 bases at V and 11 bases at J, with 13 bases between the two ends. The CDR3 runs to 10 residues. Germline assignment: CDR1 MNHNS and CDR2 SASEGT. CDR3 in DNA: TGTGCCAGTAGGGAATCGGGGGCTTTCTTT. Translating it yields CASRESGAFF.

This chain joins TRBV28 and TRBJ2-3, with D unclear. The CDR3 spans 11 residues. Germline CDR1 is MDHEN and CDR2 is SYDVKM. Trimming cost V 3 bases and J 5 bases, with 3 bases left between them. The CDR3 DNA reads TGTGCCAGCAGTTTGAGAGATACGCAGTATTTT. Residues: CASSLRDTQYF.

This clonotype was counted between two and nine times. The chain uses TRBV7-2 and TRBJ2-5; tentative D call: TRBD1 (6 bases). The J call may be mistaken, given a closer DNA end match to TRBJ2-1. This CDR3 region has 13 residues. Germline V lookup: CDR1 SGHTA, CDR2 FQGNSA. CDR3: CASSLRTANEQFF. CDR3 sequence (DNA): TGTGCCAGCAGCCTGCGGACAGCGAATGAGCAGTTCTTC.

This clonotype is medium-sized. J is TRBJ2-1 and V is TRBV25-1; D could derive from TRBD1 or TRBD2 (5 bases each). CDR3 size: 18 residues. Per the germline V gene, CDR1 is MGHDK and CDR2 is SYGVNS. Trimming pared 6 bases from V and 0 bases from J, leaving 21 bases between. CDR3 bases: TGTGCCAGCAGACCAAATTTGGGACCTACCGACTCCTACAATGAGCAGTTCTTC. Translating it yields CASRPNLGPTDSYNEQFF. Supplemented by reference TRBV25-1 and TRBJ2-1, the full variable domain reads EADIYQTPRYLVIGTGKKITLECSQTMGHDKMYWYQQDPGMELHLIHYSYGVNSTEKGDLSSESTVSRIRTEHFPLTLESARPSHTSQYLCASRPNLGPTDSYNEQFFGPGTRLTVL.

In this sample, this clonotype turned up a few times. This may arise from a read error, as a much more abundant clone is one base away. This chain connects TRBV7-6 to TRBJ2-5, with 10 bases fitting TRBD1. V lost 4 bases, J lost 11 bases, and 13 bases stayed unmatched. Germline assignment: CDR1 SGHVS and CDR2 FNYEAQ. The CDR3 length is 15 residues. The CDR3, as DNA: TGTGCCAGCAGCTCCGGGACAGGGGTCCAGAATGAGCAGTACTTC. It encodes CASSSGTGVQNEQYF.

This chain links TRBV6-5 with TRBJ1-1, with no clear D. This CDR3 has 13 amino acids. Germline CDR1 reads MNHEY; CDR2 reads SVGAGI. Deletions cut 0 bases from V and 0 bases from J, with 2 bases between. CDR3 coding DNA: TGTGCCAGCAGTTACTCCGTGAACACTGAAGCTTTCTTT. This translates into CASSYSVNTEAFF.